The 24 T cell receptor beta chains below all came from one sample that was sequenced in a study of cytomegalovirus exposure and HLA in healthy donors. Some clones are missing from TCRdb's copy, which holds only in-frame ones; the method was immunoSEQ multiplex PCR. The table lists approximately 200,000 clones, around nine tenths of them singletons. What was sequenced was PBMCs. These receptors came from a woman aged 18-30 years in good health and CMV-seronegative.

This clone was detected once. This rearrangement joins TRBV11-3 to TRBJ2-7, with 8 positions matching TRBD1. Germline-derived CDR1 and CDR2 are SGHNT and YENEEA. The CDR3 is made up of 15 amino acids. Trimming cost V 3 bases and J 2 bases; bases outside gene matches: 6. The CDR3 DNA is TGTGCCAGCAGCTTCTCCGGGACAGGACCCTACGAGCAGTACTTC. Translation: CASSFSGTGPYEQYF.

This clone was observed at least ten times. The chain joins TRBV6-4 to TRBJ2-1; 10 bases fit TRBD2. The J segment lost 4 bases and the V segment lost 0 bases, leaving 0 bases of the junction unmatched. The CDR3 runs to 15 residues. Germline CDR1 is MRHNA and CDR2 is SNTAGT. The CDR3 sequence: CASSDSSGRYNEQFF. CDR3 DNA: TGTGCCAGCAGTGACTCTAGCGGGAGGTACAATGAGCAGTTCTTC.

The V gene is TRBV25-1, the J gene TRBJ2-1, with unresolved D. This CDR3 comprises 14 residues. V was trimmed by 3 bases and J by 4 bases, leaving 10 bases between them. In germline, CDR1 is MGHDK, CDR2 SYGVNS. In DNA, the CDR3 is TGTGCCAGCAGTGAGGAGTTGCCTTACAATGAGCAGTTCTTC. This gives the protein CASSEELPYNEQFF.

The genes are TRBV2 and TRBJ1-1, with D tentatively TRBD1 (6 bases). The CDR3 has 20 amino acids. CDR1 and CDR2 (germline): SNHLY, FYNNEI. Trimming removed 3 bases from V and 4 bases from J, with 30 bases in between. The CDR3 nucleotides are TGTGCCAGCAGTGACGGGGGGCCGCGAACCGGGACATACCGGGGCACTGAAGCTTTCTTT. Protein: CASSDGGPRTGTYRGTEAFF.

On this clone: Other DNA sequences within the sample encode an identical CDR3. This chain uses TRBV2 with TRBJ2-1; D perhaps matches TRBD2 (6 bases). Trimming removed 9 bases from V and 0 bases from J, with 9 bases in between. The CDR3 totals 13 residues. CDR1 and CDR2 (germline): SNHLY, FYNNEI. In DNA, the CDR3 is TGTGCCAGTAGCGGAAGCTCCTACAATGAGCAGTTCTTC. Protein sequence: CASSGSSYNEQFF.

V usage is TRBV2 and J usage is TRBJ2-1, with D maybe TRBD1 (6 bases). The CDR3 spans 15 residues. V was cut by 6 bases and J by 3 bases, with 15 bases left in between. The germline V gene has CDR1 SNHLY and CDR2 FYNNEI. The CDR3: CASRYRDNYYNEQFF. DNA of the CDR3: TGTGCCAGCAGATACCGGGACAACTACTACAATGAGCAGTTCTTC.

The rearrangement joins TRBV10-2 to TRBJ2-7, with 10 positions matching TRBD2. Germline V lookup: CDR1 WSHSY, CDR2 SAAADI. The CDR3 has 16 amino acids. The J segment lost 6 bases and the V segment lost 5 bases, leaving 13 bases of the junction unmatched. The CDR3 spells CASSNQNSGRAPEQYF. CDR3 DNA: TGCGCCAGCAGTAACCAAAACAGCGGGAGGGCCCCCGAGCAGTACTTC.

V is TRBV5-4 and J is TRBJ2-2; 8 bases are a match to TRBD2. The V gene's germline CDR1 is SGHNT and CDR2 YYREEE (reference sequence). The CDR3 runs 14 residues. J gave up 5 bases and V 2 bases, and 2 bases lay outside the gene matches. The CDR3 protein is CASSFAGGTGELFF. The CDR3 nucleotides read TGTGCCAGCAGCTTTGCGGGGGGTACCGGGGAGCTGTTTTTT.

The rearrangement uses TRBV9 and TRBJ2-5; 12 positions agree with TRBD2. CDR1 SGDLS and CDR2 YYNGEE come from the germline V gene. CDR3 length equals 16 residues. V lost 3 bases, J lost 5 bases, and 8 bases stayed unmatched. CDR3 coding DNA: TGTGCCAGCAGCGGGACCGGGACTAGCGGGTCGGAGACCCAGTACTTC. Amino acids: CASSGTGTSGSETQYF.

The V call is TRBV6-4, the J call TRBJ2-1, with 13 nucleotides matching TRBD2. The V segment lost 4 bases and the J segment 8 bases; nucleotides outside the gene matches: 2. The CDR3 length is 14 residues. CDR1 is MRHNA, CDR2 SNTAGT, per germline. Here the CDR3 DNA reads TGTGCCAGCAGTGGGACTAGCGGGAGTGATGAGCAGTTCTTC. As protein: CASSGTSGSDEQFF.

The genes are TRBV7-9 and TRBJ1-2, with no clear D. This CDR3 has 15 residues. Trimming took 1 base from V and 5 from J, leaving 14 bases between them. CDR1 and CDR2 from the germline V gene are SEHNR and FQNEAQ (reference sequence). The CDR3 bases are TGTGCCAGCAGCTTAGTTGACACCCGAGGGTATGGCTACACCTTC. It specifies CASSLVDTRGYGYTF.

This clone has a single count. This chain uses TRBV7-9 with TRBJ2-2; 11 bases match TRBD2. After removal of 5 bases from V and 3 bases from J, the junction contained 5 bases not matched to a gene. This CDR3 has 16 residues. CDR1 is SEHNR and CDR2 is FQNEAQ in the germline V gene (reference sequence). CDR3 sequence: CASSPTSGSYTGELFF. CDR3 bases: TGTGCCAGCAGCCCCACTAGCGGGAGTTACACCGGGGAGCTGTTTTTT. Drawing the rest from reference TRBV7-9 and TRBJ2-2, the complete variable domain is DTGVSQNPRHKITKRGQNVTFRCDPISEHNRLYWYRQTLGQGPEFLTYFQNEAQLEKSRLLSDRFSAERPKGSFSTLEIQRTEQGDSAMYLCASSPTSGSYTGELFFGEGSRLTVL.

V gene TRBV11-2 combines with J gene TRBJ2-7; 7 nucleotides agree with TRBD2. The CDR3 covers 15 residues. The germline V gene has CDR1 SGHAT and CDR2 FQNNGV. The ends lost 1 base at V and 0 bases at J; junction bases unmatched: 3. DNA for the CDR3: TGTGCCAGCAGCTTAGGTCGGGAGGCCTCCTACGAGCAGTACTTC. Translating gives CASSLGREASYEQYF.

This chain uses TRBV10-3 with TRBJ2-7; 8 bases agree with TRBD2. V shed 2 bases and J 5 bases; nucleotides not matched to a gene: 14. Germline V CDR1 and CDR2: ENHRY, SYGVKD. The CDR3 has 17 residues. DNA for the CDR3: TGTGCCATCAGTGAGAGGGGCGGGGTAGCGGGACGGAACGAGCAGTACTTC. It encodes CAISERGGVAGRNEQYF.

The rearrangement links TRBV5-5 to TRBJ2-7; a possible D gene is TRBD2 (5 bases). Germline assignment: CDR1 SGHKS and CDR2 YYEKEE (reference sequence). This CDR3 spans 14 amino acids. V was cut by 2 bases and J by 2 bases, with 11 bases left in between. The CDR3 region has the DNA TGTGCCAGCAGCTTATCCGGGATCACCTACGAGCAGTACTTC. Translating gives CASSLSGITYEQYF.

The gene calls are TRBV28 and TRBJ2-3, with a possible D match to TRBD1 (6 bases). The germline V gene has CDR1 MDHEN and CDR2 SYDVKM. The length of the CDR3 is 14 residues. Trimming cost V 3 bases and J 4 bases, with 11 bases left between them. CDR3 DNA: TGTGCCAGCAGTTTTACAGGGATGGCAGATACGCAGTATTTT. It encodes CASSFTGMADTQYF.

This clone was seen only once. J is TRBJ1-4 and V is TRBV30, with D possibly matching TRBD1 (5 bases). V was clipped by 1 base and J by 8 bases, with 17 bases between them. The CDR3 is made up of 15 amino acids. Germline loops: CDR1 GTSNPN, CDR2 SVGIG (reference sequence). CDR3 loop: CAWSATGGWEEKLFF. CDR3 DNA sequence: TGTGCCTGGAGTGCGACGGGGGGGTGGGAGGAAAAACTGTTTTTT.

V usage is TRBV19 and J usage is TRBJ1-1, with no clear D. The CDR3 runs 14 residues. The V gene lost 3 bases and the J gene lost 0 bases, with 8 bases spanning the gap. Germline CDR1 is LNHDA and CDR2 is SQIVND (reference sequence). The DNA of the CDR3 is TGTGCCAGTAGTATCGACACTTTGAACACTGAAGCTTTCTTT. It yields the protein CASSIDTLNTEAFF.

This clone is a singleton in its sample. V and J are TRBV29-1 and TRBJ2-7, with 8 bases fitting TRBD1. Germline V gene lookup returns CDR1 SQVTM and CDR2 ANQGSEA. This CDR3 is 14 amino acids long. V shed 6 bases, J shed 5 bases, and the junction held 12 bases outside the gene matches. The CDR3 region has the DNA TGCAGCGTCCTATGGACAGGGCAGGGCCACGAGCAGTACTTC. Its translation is CSVLWTGQGHEQYF.

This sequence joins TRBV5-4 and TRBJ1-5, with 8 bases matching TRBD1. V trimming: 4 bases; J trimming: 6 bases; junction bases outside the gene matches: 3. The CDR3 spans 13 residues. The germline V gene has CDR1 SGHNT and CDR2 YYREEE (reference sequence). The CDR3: CASSQGAGQPQHF. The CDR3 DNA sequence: TGTGCCAGCAGCCAGGGGGCGGGTCAGCCCCAGCATTTT.

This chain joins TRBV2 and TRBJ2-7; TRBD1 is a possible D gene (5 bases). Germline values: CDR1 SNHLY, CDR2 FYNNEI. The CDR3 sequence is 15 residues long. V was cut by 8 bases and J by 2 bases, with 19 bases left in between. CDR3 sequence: CASVEGVLYTYEQYF. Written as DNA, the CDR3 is TGTGCCAGCGTGGAAGGGGTCCTATATACCTACGAGCAGTACTTC. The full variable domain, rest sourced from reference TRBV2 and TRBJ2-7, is EPEVTQTPSHQVTQMGQEVILRCVPISNHLYFYWYRQILGQKVEFLVSFYNNEISEKSEIFDDQFSVERPDGSNFTLKIRSTKLEDSAMYFCASVEGVLYTYEQYFGPGTRLTVT.

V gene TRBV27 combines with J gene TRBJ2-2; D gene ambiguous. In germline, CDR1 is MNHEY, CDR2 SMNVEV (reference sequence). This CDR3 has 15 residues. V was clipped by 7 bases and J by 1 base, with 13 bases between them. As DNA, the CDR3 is TGTGCCAGCACCCCCTGGGCCCTGAACACCGGGGAGCTGTTTTTT. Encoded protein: CASTPWALNTGELFF.

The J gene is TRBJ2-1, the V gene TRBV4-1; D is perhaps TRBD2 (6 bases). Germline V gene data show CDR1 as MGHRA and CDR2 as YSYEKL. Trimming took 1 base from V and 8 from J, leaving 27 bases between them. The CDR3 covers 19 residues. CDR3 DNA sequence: TGCGCCAGCAGCCAAGGAAGAGGCGGGATAGCCCCAGGCGGGGATGAGCAGTTCTTC. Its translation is CASSQGRGGIAPGGDEQFF.

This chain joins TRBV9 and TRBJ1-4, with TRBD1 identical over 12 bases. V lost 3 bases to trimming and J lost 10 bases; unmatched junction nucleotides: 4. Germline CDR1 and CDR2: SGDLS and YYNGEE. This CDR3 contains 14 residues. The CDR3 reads CASSAGQGAGKLFF. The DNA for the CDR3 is TGTGCCAGCAGCGCGGGACAGGGGGCGGGAAAACTGTTTTTT.